This T cell receptor (beta chain) comes out of a study of early T cells in non-severe SARS-CoV-2 infection. Across the study: Unsorted whole-blood RNA was sequenced in bulk, leaving chains unpaired. Study-wide findings and caveats: VDJdb-based matching was biased toward anti-spike CD8 responses and missed private and CD4 specificities.

Looked up from germline, CDR1 is MNHEY and CDR2 is SMNVEV (reference sequence). Deletions cut 4 bases from V and 2 bases from J, with 13 bases between. The CDR3 has 15 residues. TCRdb re-called the 5' RACE reads with MiXCR, one entry per CDR3 protein. The sample holds about 64,000 distinct CDR3 sequences; about 4.9% are singletons and the top ten take 4.9%. The sample holds many counts of this clonotype. What it recognizes is unknown. Sequencing was performed on whole blood. V and J are TRBV27 and TRBJ2-3; D is perhaps TRBD1 or TRBD2 (5 bases each). This clonotype originated in an adult who was a healthcare worker with PCR-confirmed SARS-CoV-2 infection or an uninfected control (not recorded which). CDR3 sequence (DNA): TGTGCCAGCAGTTCGGGACCCCCAGCCACAGATACGCAGTATTTT. Translating gives CASSSGPPATDTQYF.